The sequence of this TCR beta chain was determined in a study of T cells in Graves' hyperthyroidism and ophthalmopathy. On this clonotype itself: Because it lacks the conserved phenylalanine or tryptophan at the end, this CDR3 is likely a read error.

The CDR3 regions of TCR beta were amplified from RNA transcripts. Researchers ran a first-round RT-PCR on the TCR CDR3 using the HTBI primer set. TCRdb recomputed calls from the multiplex PCR reads with MiXCR, one row per CDR3 protein. The repertoire holds 560,000 or so distinct CDR3 sequences, with under 60% as singletons. V was cut by 6 bases and J by 8 bases, with 13 bases left in between. The CDR3 covers 13 residues. Germline-derived CDR1 and CDR2 are SNHLY and FYNNEI. J is TRBJ1-4 and V is TRBV2; no clear D. This TCR was recovered from a woman aged 18-29 years with Graves' hyperthyroidism. Sequenced input: peripheral blood or thyroid tissue (not recorded which). In DNA, the CDR3 is TGTGCCAGCAGGATCGGATTGAAGGAAAAACTGTTTTTA. Translation gives CASRIGLKEKLFL.